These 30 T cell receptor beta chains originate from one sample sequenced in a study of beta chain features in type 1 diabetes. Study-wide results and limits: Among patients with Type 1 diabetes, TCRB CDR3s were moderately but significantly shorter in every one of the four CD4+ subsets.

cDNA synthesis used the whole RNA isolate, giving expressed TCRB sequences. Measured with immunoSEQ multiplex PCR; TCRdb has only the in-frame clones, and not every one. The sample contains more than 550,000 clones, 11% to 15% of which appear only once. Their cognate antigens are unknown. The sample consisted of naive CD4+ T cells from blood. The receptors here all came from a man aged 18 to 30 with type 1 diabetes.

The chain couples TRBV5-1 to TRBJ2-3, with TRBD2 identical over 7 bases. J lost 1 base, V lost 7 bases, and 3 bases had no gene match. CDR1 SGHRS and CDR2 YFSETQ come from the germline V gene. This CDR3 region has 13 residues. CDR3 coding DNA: TGCGCCAGCGGGGGAGGGCGCACAGATACGCAGTATTTT. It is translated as CASGGGRTDTQYF.

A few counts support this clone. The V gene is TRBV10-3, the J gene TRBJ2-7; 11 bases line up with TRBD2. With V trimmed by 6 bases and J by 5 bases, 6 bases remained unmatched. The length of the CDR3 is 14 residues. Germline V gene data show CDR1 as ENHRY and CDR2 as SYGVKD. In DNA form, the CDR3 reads TGTGCCATCAGACCTACTAGCGGGAGTGACGAGCAGTACTTC. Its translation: CAIRPTSGSDEQYF.

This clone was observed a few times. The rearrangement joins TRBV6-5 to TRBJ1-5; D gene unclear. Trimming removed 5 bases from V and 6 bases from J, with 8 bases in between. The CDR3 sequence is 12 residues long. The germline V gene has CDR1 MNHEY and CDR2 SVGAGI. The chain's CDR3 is CASSPPGQPQHF. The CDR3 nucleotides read TGTGCCAGCAGTCCCCCTGGTCAGCCCCAGCATTTT.

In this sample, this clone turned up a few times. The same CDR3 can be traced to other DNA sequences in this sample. The CDR3 loop is CAWSPAETQYF. CDR3 DNA sequence: TGTGCCTGGAGTCCAGCGGAGACCCAGTACTTC. V is TRBV30 and J is TRBJ2-5; no definite D call. Germline CDR1 reads GTSNPN; CDR2 reads SVGIG (reference sequence). The CDR3 runs 11 residues. With 2 bases removed from V and 5 bases from J, the gap between germline ends came to 6 bases.

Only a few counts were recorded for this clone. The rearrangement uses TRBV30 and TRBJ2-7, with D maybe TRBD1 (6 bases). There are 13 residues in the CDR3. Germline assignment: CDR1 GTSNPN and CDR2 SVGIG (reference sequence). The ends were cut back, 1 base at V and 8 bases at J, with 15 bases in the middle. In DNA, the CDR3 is TGTGCCTGGAGTGCACTTACAGGGTCTCAGCAGTACTTC. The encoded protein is CAWSALTGSQQYF. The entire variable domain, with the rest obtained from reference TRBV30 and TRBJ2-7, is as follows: SQTIHQWPATLVQPVGSPLSLECTVEGTSNPNLYWYRQAAGRGLQLLFYSVGIGQISSEVPQNLSASRPQDRQFILSSKKLLLSDSGFYLCAWSALTGSQQYFGPGTRLTVT.

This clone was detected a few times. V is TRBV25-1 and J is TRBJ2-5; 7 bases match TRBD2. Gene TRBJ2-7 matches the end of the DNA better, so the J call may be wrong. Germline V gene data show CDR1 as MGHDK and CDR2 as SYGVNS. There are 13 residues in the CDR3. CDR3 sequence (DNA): TGTGCCAGCAGTGAGGGGGGGACCGGCGAGCAGTACTTC. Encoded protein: CASSEGGTGEQYF.

The CDR3 region has the DNA TGTGCCAGCAGCCAAGAGCTCGTAATACAGGGTGAGCAGTTCTTC. Residues: CASSQELVIQGEQFF. V is TRBV4-2 and J is TRBJ2-1, with a tentative D call TRBD1 (6 bases). CDR1 is LGHNA and CDR2 is YNFKEQ in the germline V gene. V dropped 0 bases and J dropped 9 bases, with 15 bases sitting between them. This CDR3 has 15 residues.

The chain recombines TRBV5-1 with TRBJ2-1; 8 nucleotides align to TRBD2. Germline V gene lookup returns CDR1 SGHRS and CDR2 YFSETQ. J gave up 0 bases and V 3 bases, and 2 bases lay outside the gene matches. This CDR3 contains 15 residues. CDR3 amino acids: CASSSTSVSYNEQFF. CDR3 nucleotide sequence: TGCGCCAGCAGCTCGACTAGCGTCTCCTACAATGAGCAGTTCTTC.

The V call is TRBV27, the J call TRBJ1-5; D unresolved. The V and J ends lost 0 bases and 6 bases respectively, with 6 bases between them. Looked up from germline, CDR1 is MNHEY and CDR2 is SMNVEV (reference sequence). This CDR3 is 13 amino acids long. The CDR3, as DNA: TGTGCCAGCAGTTTATCGTCCTTTCAGCCCCAGCATTTT. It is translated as CASSLSSFQPQHF.

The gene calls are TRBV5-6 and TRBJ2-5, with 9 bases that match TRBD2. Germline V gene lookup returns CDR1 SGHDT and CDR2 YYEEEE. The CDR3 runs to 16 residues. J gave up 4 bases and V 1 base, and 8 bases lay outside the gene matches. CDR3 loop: CASSLYRVAGVETQYF. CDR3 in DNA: TGTGCCAGCAGCTTGTATCGAGTAGCGGGAGTAGAGACCCAGTACTTC.

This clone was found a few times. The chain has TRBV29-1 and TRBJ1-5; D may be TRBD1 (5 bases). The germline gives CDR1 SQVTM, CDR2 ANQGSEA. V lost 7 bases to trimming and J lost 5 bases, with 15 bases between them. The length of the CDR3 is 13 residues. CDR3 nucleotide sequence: TGCAGCGCCGCCCGAGGGACCGATCAGCCCCAGCATTTT. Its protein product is CSAARGTDQPQHF.

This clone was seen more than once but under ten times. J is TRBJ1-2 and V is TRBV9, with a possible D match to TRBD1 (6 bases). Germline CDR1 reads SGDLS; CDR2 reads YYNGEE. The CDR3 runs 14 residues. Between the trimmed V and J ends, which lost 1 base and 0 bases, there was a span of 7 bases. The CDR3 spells CASSVNRANYGYTF. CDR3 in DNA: TGTGCCAGCAGCGTAAACAGGGCTAACTATGGCTACACCTTC.

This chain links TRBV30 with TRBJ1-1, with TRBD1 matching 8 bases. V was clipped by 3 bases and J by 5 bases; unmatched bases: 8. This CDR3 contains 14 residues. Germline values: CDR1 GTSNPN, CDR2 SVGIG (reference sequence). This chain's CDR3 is CAWRFGQGFTEAFF. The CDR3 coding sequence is TGTGCCTGGAGGTTCGGACAGGGATTTACTGAAGCTTTCTTT.

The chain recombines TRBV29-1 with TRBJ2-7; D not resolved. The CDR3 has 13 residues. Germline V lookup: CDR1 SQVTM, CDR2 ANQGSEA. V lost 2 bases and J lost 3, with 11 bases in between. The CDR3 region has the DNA TGCAGCGTTGAATTACACGGAGACTACGAGCAGTACTTC. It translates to CSVELHGDYEQYF.

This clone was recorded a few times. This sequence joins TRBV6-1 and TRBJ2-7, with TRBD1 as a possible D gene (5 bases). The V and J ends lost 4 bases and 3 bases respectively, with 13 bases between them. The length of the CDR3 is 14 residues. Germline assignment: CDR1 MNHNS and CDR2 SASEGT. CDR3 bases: TGTGCCAGCAGTGTACAGGACCTTTACTACGAGCAGTACTTC. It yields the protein CASSVQDLYYEQYF.

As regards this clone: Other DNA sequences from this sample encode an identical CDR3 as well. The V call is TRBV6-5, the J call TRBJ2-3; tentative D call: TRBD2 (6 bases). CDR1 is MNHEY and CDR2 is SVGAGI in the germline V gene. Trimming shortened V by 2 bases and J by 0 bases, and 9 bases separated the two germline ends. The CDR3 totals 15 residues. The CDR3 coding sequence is TGTGCCAGCAGTTACAGTGGGACTAGCACAGATACGCAGTATTTT. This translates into CASSYSGTSTDTQYF.

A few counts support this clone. The CDR3 DNA sequence: TGTGCCAGCAGTTTGGTGTACTCTGGAAACACCATATATTTT. It codes for CASSLVYSGNTIYF. V usage is TRBV28 and J usage is TRBJ1-3; D is undetermined. CDR3 length: 14 residues. From germline, CDR1 is MDHEN and CDR2 SYDVKM. The V and J ends lost 3 bases and 0 bases respectively, with 6 bases between them. Full variable domain (outside the CDR3, taken from reference TRBV28 and TRBJ1-3): DVKVTQSSRYLVKRTGEKVFLECVQDMDHENMFWYRQDPGLGLRLIYFSYDVKMKEKGDIPEGYSVSREKKERFSLILESASTNQTSMYLCASSLVYSGNTIYFGEGSWLTVV.

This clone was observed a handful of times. The DNA for the CDR3 is TGCGCCAGCAGCCAAGATTATGGCAGGGGGCTTAGTGGCTACACCTTC. Amino acid sequence: CASSQDYGRGLSGYTF. The rearrangement uses TRBV4-3 and TRBJ1-2; 8 nucleotides line up with TRBD1. Germline V lookup: CDR1 LGHNA, CDR2 YSLEER. The CDR3 spans 16 residues. Germline trimming cut 0 bases from V and 7 bases from J; bases unmatched to any gene: 10.

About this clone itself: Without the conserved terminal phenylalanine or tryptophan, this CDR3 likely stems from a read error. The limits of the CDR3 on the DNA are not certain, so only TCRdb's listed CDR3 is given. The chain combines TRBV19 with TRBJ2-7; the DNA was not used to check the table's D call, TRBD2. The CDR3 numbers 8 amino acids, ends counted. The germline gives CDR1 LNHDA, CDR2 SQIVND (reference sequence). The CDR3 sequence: CASSMRAA.

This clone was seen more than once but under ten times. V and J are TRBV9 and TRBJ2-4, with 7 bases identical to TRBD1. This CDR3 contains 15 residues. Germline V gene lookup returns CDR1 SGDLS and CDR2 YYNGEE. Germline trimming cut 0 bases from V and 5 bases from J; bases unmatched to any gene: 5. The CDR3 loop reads CASSVEIGTENIQYF. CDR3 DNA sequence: TGTGCCAGCAGCGTAGAAATAGGGACAGAAAACATTCAGTACTTC.

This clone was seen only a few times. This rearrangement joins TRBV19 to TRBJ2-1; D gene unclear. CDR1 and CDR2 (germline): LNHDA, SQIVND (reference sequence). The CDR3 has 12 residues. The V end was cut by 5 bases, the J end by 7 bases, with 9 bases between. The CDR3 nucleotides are TGTGCCAGTAGTTTACAATGGAATGAGCAGTTCTTC. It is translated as CASSLQWNEQFF.

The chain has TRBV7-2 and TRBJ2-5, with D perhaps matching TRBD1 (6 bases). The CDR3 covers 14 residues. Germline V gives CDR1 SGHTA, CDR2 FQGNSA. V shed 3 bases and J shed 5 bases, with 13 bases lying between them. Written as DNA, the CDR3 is TGTGCCAGCAGCTTCCCTGGGGGCCGGGAGACCCAGTACTTC. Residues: CASSFPGGRETQYF.

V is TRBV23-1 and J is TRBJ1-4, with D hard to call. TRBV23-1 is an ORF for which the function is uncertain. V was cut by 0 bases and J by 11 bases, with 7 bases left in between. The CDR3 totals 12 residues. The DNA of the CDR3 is TGCGCCAGCAGTCAATCTATCACGAAACTGTTTTTT. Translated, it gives CASSQSITKLFF.

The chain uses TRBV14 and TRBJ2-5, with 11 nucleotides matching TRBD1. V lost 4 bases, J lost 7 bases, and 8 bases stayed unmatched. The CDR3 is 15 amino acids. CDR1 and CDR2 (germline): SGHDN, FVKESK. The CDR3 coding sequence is TGTGCCAGCAGCCCCGATTGGGACAGGGGGTCGACCCAGTACTTC. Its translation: CASSPDWDRGSTQYF.

CDR3 residues: CASSEQGQGRYEQYF. The DNA of the CDR3 is TGTGCCAGCAGTGAACAGGGACAGGGAAGGTACGAGCAGTACTTC. The V and J genes are TRBV2 and TRBJ2-7, with 9 bases fitting TRBD1. The CDR3 contains 15 residues. The V gene end was trimmed by 2 bases and the J gene end by 4 bases; junction bases not matched to a gene: 6. CDR1 and CDR2 (germline): SNHLY, FYNNEI.

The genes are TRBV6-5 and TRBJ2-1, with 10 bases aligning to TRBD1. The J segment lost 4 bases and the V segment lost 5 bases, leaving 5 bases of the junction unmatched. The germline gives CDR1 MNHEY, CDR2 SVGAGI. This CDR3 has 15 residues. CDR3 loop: CASSRTGGVYNEQFF. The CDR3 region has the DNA TGTGCCAGCAGTAGGACAGGGGGTGTGTACAATGAGCAGTTCTTC.

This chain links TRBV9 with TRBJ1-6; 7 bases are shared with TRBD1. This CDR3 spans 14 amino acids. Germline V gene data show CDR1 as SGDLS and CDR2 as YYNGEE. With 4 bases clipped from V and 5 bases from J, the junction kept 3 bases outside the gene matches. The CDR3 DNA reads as TGTGCCAGCAGCTCAGGGGGGAATAATTCACCCCTCCACTTT. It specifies CASSSGGNNSPLHF.

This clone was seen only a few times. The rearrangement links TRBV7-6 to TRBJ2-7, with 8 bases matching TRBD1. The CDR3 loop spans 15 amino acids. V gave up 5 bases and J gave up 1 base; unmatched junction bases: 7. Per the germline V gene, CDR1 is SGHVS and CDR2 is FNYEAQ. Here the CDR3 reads CASSPRGTGSYEQYF. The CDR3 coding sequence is TGTGCCAGCAGCCCACGAGGGACAGGTTCCTACGAGCAGTACTTC.

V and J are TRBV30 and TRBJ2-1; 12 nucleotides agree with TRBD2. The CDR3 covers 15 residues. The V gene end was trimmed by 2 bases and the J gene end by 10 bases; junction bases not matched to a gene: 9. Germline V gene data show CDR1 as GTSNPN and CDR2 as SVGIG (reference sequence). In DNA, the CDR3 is TGTGCCTGGAGTCCACTAGCGGGGGGTATGGAAGAGCAGTTCTTC. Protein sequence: CAWSPLAGGMEEQFF.

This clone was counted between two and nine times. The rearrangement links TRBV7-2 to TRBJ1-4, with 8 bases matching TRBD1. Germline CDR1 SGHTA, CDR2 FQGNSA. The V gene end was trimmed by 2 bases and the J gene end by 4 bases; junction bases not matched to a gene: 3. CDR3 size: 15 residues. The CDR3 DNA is TGTGCCAGCAGCTTACAGGGGGCGGTTAATGAAAAACTGTTTTTT. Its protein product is CASSLQGAVNEKLFF.